Each of the 8 T cell receptor beta chains below was sequenced from the same sample in a study of response to subunit inactivated influenza vaccine. MiXCR, run by TCRdb on the RT-PCR reads, gives a single entry per CDR3 protein. The sample shows a few hundred thousand distinct CDR3 sequences, roughly 22% of them seen only once. This specimen was PBMCs from blood, taken 21 months after vaccination. The receptor source for this set is a man aged 50-75 years who received an inactivated influenza vaccine.

This clonotype was detected a few times. This chain connects TRBV20-1 to TRBJ2-5, with 9 bases fitting TRBD2. The CDR3 spans 13 residues. Germline loops: CDR1 DFQATT, CDR2 SNEGSKA (reference sequence). V lost 5 bases to trimming and J lost 3 bases; unmatched junction nucleotides: 4. CDR3 in amino acids: CSARIAGEETQYF. The CDR3, as DNA: TGCAGTGCTCGAATAGCGGGAGAAGAGACCCAGTACTTC.

This clonotype was seen ten or more times. The V gene is TRBV29-1, the J gene TRBJ1-2, with 10 bases matching TRBD1. The V segment lost 4 bases and the J segment 5 bases; nucleotides outside the gene matches: 7. The CDR3 extends over 14 amino acids. Germline V CDR1 and CDR2: SQVTM, ANQGSEA. For the CDR3, the DNA is TGCAGCGTTGTAGTGACAGGGGGCCTTTATGGCTACACCTTC. Amino acids: CSVVVTGGLYGYTF.

This clonotype was counted only a few times. The rearrangement joins TRBV28 to TRBJ1-5, with 8 bases lining up with TRBD1. This CDR3 comprises 15 residues. Losses at the gene ends were 4 bases for V and 3 bases for J; bases not matched to a gene: 5. Germline assignment: CDR1 MDHEN and CDR2 SYDVKM. CDR3 region: CASSSGQGFNQPQHF. CDR3 DNA sequence: TGTGCCAGCAGTTCCGGACAGGGCTTCAATCAGCCCCAGCATTTT.

This clonotype showed up just a few times. J is TRBJ2-1 and V is TRBV3-1; 8 positions agree with TRBD2. With 4 bases clipped from V and 2 bases from J, the junction kept 7 bases outside the gene matches. The CDR3 contains 16 residues. Germline values: CDR1 LGHDT, CDR2 YNNKEL (reference sequence). The CDR3 here is CASSPLRGGTYNEQFF. CDR3 DNA sequence: TGTGCCAGCAGCCCACTACGGGGGGGCACCTACAATGAGCAGTTCTTC.

The V gene is TRBV20-1, the J gene TRBJ1-5, with TRBD1 identical over 7 bases. After removal of 0 bases from V and 0 bases from J, the junction contained 5 bases not matched to a gene. The CDR3 extends over 16 amino acids. Per the germline V gene, CDR1 is DFQATT and CDR2 is SNEGSKA (reference sequence). Here the CDR3 DNA reads TGCAGTGCTAGAGACGACAGGGCGTATAGCAATCAGCCCCAGCATTTT. Amino acids: CSARDDRAYSNQPQHF.

This clonotype was observed a handful of times. The rearrangement uses TRBV3-1 and TRBJ2-7; a weak D match, TRBD2 (5 bases). Between the trimmed V and J ends, which lost 5 bases and 5 bases, there was a span of 10 bases. The germline CDR1 and CDR2 sequences are LGHDT and YNNKEL (reference sequence). This CDR3 contains 12 residues. CDR3 in amino acids: CASSSTGDEQYF. DNA of the CDR3: TGTGCCAGCAGCTCCACCGGGGACGAGCAGTACTTC.

In its sample, this clonotype was seen many times. The V and J genes are TRBV5-1 and TRBJ1-2, with 8 bases identical to TRBD1. The V gene end was trimmed by 5 bases and the J gene end by 4 bases; junction bases not matched to a gene: 7. This CDR3 has 14 residues. Looked up from germline, CDR1 is SGHRS and CDR2 is YFSETQ. CDR3 DNA sequence: TGCGCCAGCAGATCCGGGACAGGCGGCTATGGCTACACCTTC. It codes for CASRSGTGGYGYTF.

This chain uses TRBV18 with TRBJ2-7; D remains ambiguous. The CDR3 is 15 residues long. The germline V gene has CDR1 KGHSH and CDR2 LQKENI. Deletions cut 0 bases from V and 4 bases from J, with 13 bases between. CDR3 region: CASSPPARTGYEQYF. The CDR3 bases are TGTGCCAGCTCACCACCAGCTCGGACCGGATACGAGCAGTACTTC. The full variable domain, its missing parts supplied by reference TRBV18 and TRBJ2-7, is NAGVMQNPRHLVRRRGQEARLRCSPMKGHSHVYWYRQLPEEGLKFMVYLQKENIIDESGMPKERFSAEFPKEGPSILRIQQVVRGDSAAYFCASSPPARTGYEQYFGPGTRLTVT.